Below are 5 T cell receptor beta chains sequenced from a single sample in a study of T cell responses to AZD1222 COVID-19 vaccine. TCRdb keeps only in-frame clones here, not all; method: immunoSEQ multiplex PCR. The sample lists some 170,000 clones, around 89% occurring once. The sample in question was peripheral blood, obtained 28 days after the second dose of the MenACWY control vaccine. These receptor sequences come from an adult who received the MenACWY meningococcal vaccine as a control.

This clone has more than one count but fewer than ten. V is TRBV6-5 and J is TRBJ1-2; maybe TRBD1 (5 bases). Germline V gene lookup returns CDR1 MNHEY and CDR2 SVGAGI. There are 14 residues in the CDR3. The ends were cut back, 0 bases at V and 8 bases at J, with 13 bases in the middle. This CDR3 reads CASSYSRGIAGYTF. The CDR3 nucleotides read TGTGCCAGCAGTTACTCGCGGGGCATAGCGGGCTACACCTTC.

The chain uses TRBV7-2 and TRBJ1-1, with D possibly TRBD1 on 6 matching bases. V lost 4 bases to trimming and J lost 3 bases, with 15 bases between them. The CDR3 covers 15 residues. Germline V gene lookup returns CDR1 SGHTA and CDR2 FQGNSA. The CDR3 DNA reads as TGTGCCAGCAGCTCGCGGGGACAAAGGGACACTGAAGCTTTCTTT. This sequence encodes CASSSRGQRDTEAFF.

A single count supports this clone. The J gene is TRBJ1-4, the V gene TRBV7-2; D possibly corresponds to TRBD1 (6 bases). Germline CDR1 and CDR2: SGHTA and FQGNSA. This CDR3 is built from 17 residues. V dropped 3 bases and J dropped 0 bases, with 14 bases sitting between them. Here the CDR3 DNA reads TGTGCCAGCAGCTTTTACGGGACACCATCAACTAATGAAAAACTGTTTTTT. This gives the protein CASSFYGTPSTNEKLFF. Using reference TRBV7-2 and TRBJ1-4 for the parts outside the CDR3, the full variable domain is GAGVSQSPSNKVTEKGKDVELRCDPISGHTALYWYRQSLGQGLEFLIYFQGNSAPDKSGLPSDRFSAERTGGSVSTLTIQRTQQEDSAVYLCASSFYGTPSTNEKLFFGSGTQLSVL.

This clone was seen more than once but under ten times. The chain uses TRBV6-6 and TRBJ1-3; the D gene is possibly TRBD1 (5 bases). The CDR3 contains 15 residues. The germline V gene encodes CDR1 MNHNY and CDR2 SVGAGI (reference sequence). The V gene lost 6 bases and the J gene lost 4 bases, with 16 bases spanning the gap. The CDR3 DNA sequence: TGTGCCAGCAGCCCGGGAGGGGCTTGGGGAAACACCATATATTTT. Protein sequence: CASSPGGAWGNTIYF.

The CDR3 region is CASSIDSYEQYF. In DNA form, the CDR3 reads TGTGCCAGCAGTATTGACAGTTACGAGCAGTACTTC. The chain combines TRBV6-2 or TRBV6-3 with TRBJ2-7, with D perhaps TRBD1 (5 bases). Trimming removed 5 bases from V and 4 bases from J, with 9 bases in between. The CDR3 totals 12 residues. Germline assignment: CDR1 MNHEY and CDR2 SVGEGT.